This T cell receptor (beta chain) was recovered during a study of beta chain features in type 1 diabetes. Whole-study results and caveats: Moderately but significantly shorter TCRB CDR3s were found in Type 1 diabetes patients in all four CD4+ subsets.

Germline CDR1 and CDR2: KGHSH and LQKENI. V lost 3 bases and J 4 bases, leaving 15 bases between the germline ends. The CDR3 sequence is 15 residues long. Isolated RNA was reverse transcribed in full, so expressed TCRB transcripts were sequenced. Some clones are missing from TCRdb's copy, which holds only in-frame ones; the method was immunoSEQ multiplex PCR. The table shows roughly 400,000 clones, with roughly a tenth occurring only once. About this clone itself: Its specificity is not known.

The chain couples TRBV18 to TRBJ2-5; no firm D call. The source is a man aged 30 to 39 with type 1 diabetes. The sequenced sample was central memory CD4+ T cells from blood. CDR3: CASSPSSLKTETQYF. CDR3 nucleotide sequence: TGTGCCAGCTCACCGTCGAGCCTTAAAACAGAGACCCAGTACTTC. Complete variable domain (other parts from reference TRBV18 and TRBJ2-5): NAGVMQNPRHLVRRRGQEARLRCSPMKGHSHVYWYRQLPEEGLKFMVYLQKENIIDESGMPKERFSAEFPKEGPSILRIQQVVRGDSAAYFCASSPSSLKTETQYFGPGTRLLVL.